One sample yielded the 16 T cell receptor beta chains listed below, sequenced in a study of OX40 agonist ivuxolimab in advanced cancers. The library was made by the immunoSEQ multiplex PCR assay. Imported from immuneACCESS, the table was reduced by TCRdb to in-frame sequences with V and J called. These copies leave out some clones; in studies compared against another copy, an unresolved V gene accounts for under half, and the cause of the remainder is not known. The sample table records 45,000 to 60,000 clones; over 65% of these occur just once. Almost 1.5% of the sample belongs to the ten largest clones. The sample here was CD4+ or CD8+ T cells sorted from blood, taken in a trial of the OX40 agonist ivuxolimab. The receptors derive from an adult with an advanced solid tumor such as melanoma, head and neck, liver or kidney cancer.

This clone occurred a few times. The CDR3 DNA follows: TGTGCCACCCACCCAACGCCGGCCCGGTACTCCTACGAGCAGTACTTC. The encoded protein is CATHPTPARYSYEQYF. The chain carries TRBV19 and TRBJ2-7, with no clear D. The germline V and J ends were trimmed by 10 bases and 0 bases, with 22 bases remaining between them. Germline assignment: CDR1 LNHDA and CDR2 SQIVND (reference sequence). The CDR3 runs to 16 residues.

This clone appeared a few times. The chain uses TRBV21-1 and TRBJ2-7; the table's D call TRBD2 went unverified against the DNA. TRBV21-1 is listed as a pseudogene. The CDR3 is 15 residues long. The CDR3 region has the DNA TGTGCCAGCACTCTTGGTCTAGCGGGCTCCTACGAGCAGTACTTC. Its translation is CASTLGLAGSYEQYF.

V usage is TRBV4-1 and J usage is TRBJ2-7; maybe TRBD2 (5 bases). Germline CDR1 MGHRA, CDR2 YSYEKL. V lost 3 bases, J lost 2 bases, and 17 bases lay in between. The CDR3 spans 16 residues. The CDR3 coding sequence is TGCGCCAGCAGCCAGGCCCTAGATCGGGATACCTACGAGCAGTACTTC. As protein: CASSQALDRDTYEQYF.

The V and J genes are TRBV7-9 and TRBJ2-2; D gene ambiguous. Germline V gene data show CDR1 as SEHNR and CDR2 as FQNEAQ (reference sequence). The CDR3 totals 17 residues. The V and J ends lost 5 bases and 0 bases respectively, with 16 bases between them. CDR3 coding DNA: TGTGCCAGCAGCCCGTCGAGTCATGCCGCGAACACCGGGGAGCTGTTTTTT. This encodes CASSPSSHAANTGELFF.

The V gene is TRBV9, the J gene TRBJ1-1; D is perhaps TRBD1 (5 bases). The V end was cut by 4 bases, the J end by 8 bases, with 15 bases between. The germline V gene has CDR1 SGDLS and CDR2 YYNGEE. There are 13 residues in the CDR3. The CDR3 sequence is CASSPNRLMEAFF. CDR3 nucleotide sequence: TGTGCCAGCAGCCCCAACAGGTTAATGGAAGCTTTCTTT. The variable domain in full, with the rest retrieved from reference TRBV9 and TRBJ1-1, is DSGVTQTPKHLITATGQRVTLRCSPRSGDLSVYWYQQSLDQGLQFLIQYYNGEERAKGNILERFSAQQFPDLHSELNLSSLELGDSALYFCASSPNRLMEAFFGQGTRLTVV.

Only one count was recorded for this clone. The chain uses TRBV5-1 and TRBJ1-5; D possibly corresponds to TRBD1 (5 bases). The CDR3 loop spans 14 amino acids. Germline V lookup: CDR1 SGHRS, CDR2 YFSETQ. V was trimmed by 2 bases and J by 7 bases, leaving 13 bases between them. The CDR3 nucleotides are TGCGCCAGCAGCTTCGTCCAGGGATCCCAGCCCCAGCATTTT. Its protein product is CASSFVQGSQPQHF.

This clone was counted once. The J gene is TRBJ2-2, the V gene TRBV19, with 7 bases aligning to TRBD1. Germline values: CDR1 LNHDA, CDR2 SQIVND (reference sequence). This CDR3 comprises 13 residues. V was clipped by 6 bases and J by 6 bases; unmatched bases: 4. For the CDR3, the DNA is TGTGCCAGTAGGGACCAGGGGGCCGGGGAGCTGTTTTTT. Its protein is CASRDQGAGELFF.

The chain carries TRBV7-9 and TRBJ2-3; TRBD2 agrees at 9 bases. From germline, CDR1 is SEHNR and CDR2 FQNEAQ (reference sequence). The CDR3 consists of 14 residues. The trim removed 3 bases at V and 5 bases at J, leaving 3 bases unmatched. CDR3 bases: TGTGCCAGCAGCTTTTGGCGGGAGGGAGATACGCAGTATTTT. This gives the protein CASSFWREGDTQYF.

The chain joins TRBV6-4 to TRBJ2-1, with 11 positions matching TRBD1. In germline, CDR1 is MRHNA, CDR2 SNTAGT. V gave up 8 bases and J gave up 4 bases; unmatched junction bases: 4. The length of the CDR3 is 14 residues. The CDR3 bases are TGTGCCAGCTCCGGACAGGGGGCGTACAATGAGCAGTTCTTC. It is translated as CASSGQGAYNEQFF.

The table lists this clone with a count of one. The J gene is TRBJ2-1, the V gene TRBV10-1, with 7 bases lining up with TRBD2. Trimming cost V 3 bases and J 4 bases; bases outside gene matches: 9. CDR1 is WNHNN and CDR2 is SYGVQD in the germline V gene (reference sequence). CDR3 size: 16 residues. The CDR3 protein is CASSDSSGKGYNEQFF. The CDR3 DNA reads as TGCGCCAGCAGTGATAGCAGCGGGAAAGGGTACAATGAGCAGTTCTTC.

This clone has more than one count but fewer than ten. The V call is TRBV19, the J call TRBJ1-2; D gene unclear. V shed 5 bases and J shed 4 bases, with 17 bases lying between them. CDR1 LNHDA and CDR2 SQIVND come from the germline V gene (reference sequence). The CDR3 contains 15 residues. The CDR3 sequence: CASSSPPTLFYGYTF. Here the CDR3 DNA reads TGTGCCAGTAGTTCCCCCCCCACACTCTTCTATGGCTACACCTTC.

Here the CDR3 reads CAISDLASYNEQFF. In DNA form, the CDR3 reads TGTGCCATCAGTGATCTAGCGTCGTACAATGAGCAGTTCTTC. The chain joins TRBV10-3 to TRBJ2-1, with D perhaps TRBD2 (6 bases). The V gene lost 3 bases and the J gene lost 4 bases, with 10 bases spanning the gap. Germline CDR1 is ENHRY and CDR2 is SYGVKD. CDR3 length: 14 residues.

This chain uses TRBV5-4 with TRBJ2-2; the D is unclear. This CDR3 contains 13 residues. V was trimmed by 4 bases and J by 7 bases, leaving 11 bases between them. CDR1 is SGHNT, CDR2 YYREEE, per germline (reference sequence). CDR3 in DNA: TGTGCCAGCAGCCAAGTCCCCAACGGGGAGCTGTTTTTT. Protein product: CASSQVPNGELFF.

The chain recombines TRBV29-1 with TRBJ2-7; TRBD2 aligns across 12 bases. Trimming removed 1 base from V and 4 bases from J; junction bases left unmatched: 8. In germline, CDR1 is SQVTM, CDR2 ANQGSEA. The CDR3 is 16 amino acids. The CDR3 protein is CSVEGLAGGREYEQYF. The DNA for the CDR3 is TGCAGCGTTGAAGGGCTAGCGGGAGGGAGGGAATACGAGCAGTACTTC.

This clone appeared a few times. The chain uses TRBV30 and TRBJ1-5, with TRBD1 as a possible D gene (6 bases). CDR1 is GTSNPN and CDR2 is SVGIG in the germline V gene (reference sequence). The CDR3 extends over 11 amino acids. V dropped 2 bases and J dropped 9 bases, with 8 bases sitting between them. CDR3: CAWSIQGPQHF. The CDR3 DNA reads TGTGCCTGGAGTATACAGGGGCCCCAGCATTTT.

The chain recombines TRBV11-1 with TRBJ2-2; 11 nucleotides agree with TRBD1. V shed 1 base and J 9 bases; nucleotides not matched to a gene: 4. Germline assignment: CDR1 SGHAT and CDR2 FQDESV (reference sequence). The CDR3 sequence is 15 residues long. For the CDR3, the DNA is TGTGCCAGCAGCTTAGGGACAGGGGGCGATCGGGAGCTGTTTTTT. The encoded protein is CASSLGTGGDRELFF.